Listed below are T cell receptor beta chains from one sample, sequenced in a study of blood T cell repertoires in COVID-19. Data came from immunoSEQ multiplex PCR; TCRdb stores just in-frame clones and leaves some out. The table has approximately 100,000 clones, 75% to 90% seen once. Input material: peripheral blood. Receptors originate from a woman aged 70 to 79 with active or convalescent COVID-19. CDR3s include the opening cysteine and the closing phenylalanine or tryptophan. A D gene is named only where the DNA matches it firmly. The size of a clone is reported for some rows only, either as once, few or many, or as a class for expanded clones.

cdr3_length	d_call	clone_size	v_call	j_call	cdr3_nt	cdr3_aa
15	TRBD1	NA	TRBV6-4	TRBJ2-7	TGTGCCAGCAGTGCCCCGGGACAGGGGCCCTACGAGCAGTACTTC	CASSAPGQGPYEQYF
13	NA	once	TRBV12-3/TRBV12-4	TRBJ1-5	TGTGCCAGCAGCAAAGCACTGAATCAGCCCCAGCATTTT	CASSKALNQPQHF
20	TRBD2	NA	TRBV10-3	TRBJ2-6	TGTGCCATCAGTGAGGTACTAGCGGGGGGCCGTAGCTCTGGGGCCAACGTCCTGACTTTC	CAISEVLAGGRSSGANVLTF
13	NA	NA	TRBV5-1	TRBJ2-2	TGCGCCAGCAGTTTACAGGACACCGGGGAGCTGTTTTTT	CASSLQDTGELFF
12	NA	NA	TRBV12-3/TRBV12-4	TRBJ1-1	TGTGCCAGCAGTTTTGCGGACACTGAAGCTTTCTTT	CASSFADTEAFF
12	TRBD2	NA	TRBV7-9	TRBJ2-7	TGTGCCAGCAGCGTCGGGGGGTACGAGCAGTACTTC	CASSVGGYEQYF
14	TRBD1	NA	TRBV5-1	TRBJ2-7	TGCGCCAGCAGCCTCAGCCGGGACAGCTACGAGCAGTACTTC	CASSLSRDSYEQYF
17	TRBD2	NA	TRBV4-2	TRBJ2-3	TGTGCCAGCAGCCAAGTCATGCTAGCGGATTCCACAGATACGCAGTATTTT	CASSQVMLADSTDTQYF
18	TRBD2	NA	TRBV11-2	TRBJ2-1	TGTGCCAGCAGCTCCTATGGGGCTAGCGGAAGCTCCTACAATGAGCAGTTCTTC	CASSSYGASGSSYNEQFF
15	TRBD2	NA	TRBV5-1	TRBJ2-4	TGCGCCAGCAGCTTGGGGGTCACGGGAGGGGACATTCAGTACTTC	CASSLGVTGGDIQYF
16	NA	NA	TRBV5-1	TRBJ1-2	TGCGCCAGCAGCTTGGATTTCGAGGAGTCTAGCCATGGCTACACCTTC	CASSLDFEESSHGYTF
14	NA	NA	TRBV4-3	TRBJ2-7	TGCGCCAGCAGCCCCGGGATAGATGGGTACGAGCAGTACTTC	CASSPGIDGYEQYF
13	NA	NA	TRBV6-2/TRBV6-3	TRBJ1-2	TGTGCCAGCAGTTTTTCGGGGTCCTATGGCTACACCTTC	CASSFSGSYGYTF
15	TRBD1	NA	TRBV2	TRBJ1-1	TGTGCCAGCAGGGGGGACAGGGTACGCGACACTGAAGCTTTCTTT	CASRGDRVRDTEAFF
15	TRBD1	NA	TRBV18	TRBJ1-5	TGTGCCAGCTCACGAGAGACAGGGAACAATCAGCCCCAGCATTTT	CASSRETGNNQPQHF
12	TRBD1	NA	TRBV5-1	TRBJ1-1	TGCGCCAGCAGCTTCGACAGGGAGAGGGCTTTCTTT	CASSFDRERAFF
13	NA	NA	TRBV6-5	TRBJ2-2	TGTGCCAGCATCTCGGGGGACACCGGGGAGCTGTTTTTT	CASISGDTGELFF
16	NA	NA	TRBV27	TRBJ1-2	TGTGCCAGCGTACCCCGAGGGGAGGGGACCATCTATGGCTACACCTTC	CASVPRGEGTIYGYTF
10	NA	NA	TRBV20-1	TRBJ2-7	TGCAGTGCTACGAGGAACGAGCAGTACTTC	CSATRNEQYF
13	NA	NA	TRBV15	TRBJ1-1	TGTGCCACCAGCAGAGGTCGGGGCACTGAAGCTTTCTTT	CATSRGRGTEAFF
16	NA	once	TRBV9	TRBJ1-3	TGTGCCAGCAGCGTCCAAGAACCGACACGTTTAAACACCATATATTTT	CASSVQEPTRLNTIYF
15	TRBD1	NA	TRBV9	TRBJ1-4	TGTGCCAGCAGCCCACGGACAGGGATTAATGAAAAACTGTTTTTT	CASSPRTGINEKLFF
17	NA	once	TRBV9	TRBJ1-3	TGTGCCAGCAGCCTAAGTTCGAACACTAGAACGGGAAACACCATATATTTT	CASSLSSNTRTGNTIYF
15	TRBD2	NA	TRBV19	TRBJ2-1	TGTGCCAGTAGTATGGGACTAGCGGCATACAATGAGCAGTTCTTC	CASSMGLAAYNEQFF
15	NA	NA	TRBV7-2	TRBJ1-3	TGTGCCAGCAGCTTAAGTCGGGGCTCTGGAAACACCATATATTTT	CASSLSRGSGNTIYF
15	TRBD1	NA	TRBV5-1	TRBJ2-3	TGCGCCAGCAGCTCGACAGGGACAGGCACAGATACGCAGTATTTT	CASSSTGTGTDTQYF
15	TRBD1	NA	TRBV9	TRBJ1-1	TGTGCCAGCAGCCAAACAGGGGACTCGAACACTGAAGCTTTCTTT	CASSQTGDSNTEAFF
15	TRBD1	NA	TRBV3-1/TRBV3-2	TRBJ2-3	TGTGCCAGCAGCCAAGACAGGGGGTTGGGAGATACGCAGTATTTT	CASSQDRGLGDTQYF
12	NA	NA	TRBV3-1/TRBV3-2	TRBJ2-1	TGTGCCAGCAGCCAAGTTGATTCTAAGCAGTTCTTC	CASSQVDSKQFF
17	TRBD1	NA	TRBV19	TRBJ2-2	TGTGCCAGTAGTCGTATCGGACAGGGGATAGGCACCGGGGAGCTGTTTTTT	CASSRIGQGIGTGELFF
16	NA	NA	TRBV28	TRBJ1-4	TGTGCCAGCAGTTCTGTGTCGGGGGTGGGTAATGAAAAACTGTTTTTT	CASSSVSGVGNEKLFF
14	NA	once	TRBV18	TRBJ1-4	TGTGCCAGCTCACCCTCAGGGACTAATGAAAAACTGTTTTTT	CASSPSGTNEKLFF
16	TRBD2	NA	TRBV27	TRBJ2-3	TGTGCCAGCAGTTTACTAGCGGGAGTATTAACAGATACGCAGTATTTT	CASSLLAGVLTDTQYF
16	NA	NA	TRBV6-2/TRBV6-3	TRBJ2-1	TGTGCCAGCAGTTACTCGGGGGGACCCGGGTACAATGAGCAGTTCTTC	CASSYSGGPGYNEQFF
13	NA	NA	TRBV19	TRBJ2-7	TGTGCCAGTCGACAGACATTCTCCTACGAGCAGTACTTC	CASRQTFSYEQYF
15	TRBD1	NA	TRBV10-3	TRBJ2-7	TGTGCCAGCACAAGGCAGGGGGCGCTTACCCACGAGCAGTACTTC	CASTRQGALTHEQYF